The entry below gives a single T cell receptor (beta chain) sequence along with its context. The data are from a study of T-cell memory formation after mild COVID-19. CDR3 length: 13 amino acids. V was clipped by 5 bases and J by 7 bases, with 14 bases between them. Germline V gene data show CDR1 as SEHNR and CDR2 as FQNEAQ (reference sequence). TCRdb fed the 5' RACE reads into MiXCR, producing one record per CDR3 protein. The sample holds under 200,000 distinct CDR3 sequences, around a tenth seen once. The clonotype originates from a man aged 18-30 years who had mild COVID-19 (a few samples of this study predate the infection). Cell type and time point are not known. The specimen was PBMCs or a T cell subset sorted from them (not recorded which). The V gene is TRBV7-9, the J gene TRBJ1-2; D unresolved. The CDR3 nucleotides are TGTGCCAGCAGCGTAAGGTCGCTCCGTGGCTACACCTTC. It codes for CASSVRSLRGYTF. The entire variable domain, with the rest obtained from reference TRBV7-9 and TRBJ1-2, is as follows: DTGVSQNPRHKITKRGQNVTFRCDPISEHNRLYWYRQTLGQGPEFLTYFQNEAQLEKSRLLSDRFSAERPKGSFSTLEIQRTEQGDSAMYLCASSVRSLRGYTFGSGTRLTVV.